These 24 T cell receptor beta chains share one sample of origin, sequenced in a study of cytomegalovirus exposure and HLA in healthy donors. With 60 Vbeta and 13 Jbeta primers, the PCR was carried out. Sequenced by immunoSEQ multiplex PCR; TCRdb stores in-frame clones only, minus some. The repertoire holds 150,000 to 200,000 clones, about three quarters seen once, with roughly 2% in the top ten. Sequencing used PBMCs. The receptors were sampled from a female donor in good health and CMV-seronegative.

CDR3 in amino acids: CASSPERQGAYGYTF. CDR3 sequence (DNA): TGTGCCAGTAGTCCTGAAAGACAGGGGGCCTATGGCTACACCTTC. The chain combines TRBV19 with TRBJ1-2, with TRBD1 matching over 10 bases. V shed 5 bases, J shed 4 bases, and the junction held 7 bases outside the gene matches. The germline V gene encodes CDR1 LNHDA and CDR2 SQIVND (reference sequence). There are 15 residues in the CDR3.

The rearrangement joins TRBV5-1 to TRBJ1-4, with D tentatively TRBD1 (6 bases). Trimming shortened V by 3 bases and J by 0 bases, and 12 bases separated the two germline ends. Germline V gene sequence: CDR1 SGHRS, CDR2 YFSETQ. This CDR3 comprises 16 residues. The CDR3 sequence is CASSSGERATNEKLFF. CDR3 DNA: TGCGCCAGCAGCTCAGGGGAAAGGGCAACTAATGAAAAACTGTTTTTT.

This clone was found a few times. The chain joins TRBV27 to TRBJ1-2, with D possibly being TRBD1 (6 bases). V was shortened by 6 bases and J by 6 bases, with 14 bases between the two germline ends. The CDR3 has 13 amino acids. Germline V CDR1 and CDR2: MNHEY, SMNVEV (reference sequence). This CDR3 reads CASSGNRDDGYTF. The CDR3 nucleotides read TGTGCCAGCAGCGGGAACAGGGATGATGGCTACACCTTC.

The chain uses TRBV2 and TRBJ2-3, with 12 bases aligning to TRBD2. V lost 5 bases and J lost 8; bases outside the gene matches: 11. This CDR3 spans 16 amino acids. Germline lookup yields CDR1 SNHLY and CDR2 FYNNEI. The DNA of the CDR3 is TGTGCCAGCAGTTTTACTAGCGGGGGGTCTACTGGTACGCAGTATTTT. This translates into CASSFTSGGSTGTQYF.

The chain uses TRBV30 and TRBJ2-3; 8 nucleotides agree with TRBD2. V was pared by 5 bases and J by 0 bases, with 7 bases of the junction left unmatched. Germline CDR1 GTSNPN, CDR2 SVGIG (reference sequence). The length of the CDR3 is 15 residues. CDR3: CAWGGGGPSTDTQYF. CDR3 DNA sequence: TGTGCCTGGGGGGGCGGGGGGCCCAGCACAGATACGCAGTATTTT.

The chain carries TRBV7-9 and TRBJ2-7; 7 nucleotides align to TRBD1. CDR1 and CDR2 (germline): SEHNR, FQNEAQ (reference sequence). The CDR3 consists of 14 residues. Trimming removed 5 bases from V and 3 bases from J; junction bases left unmatched: 7. The CDR3 DNA follows: TGTGCCAGCAGCCAATCGACAGGGATCTACGAGCAGTACTTC. Its translation: CASSQSTGIYEQYF.

The chain uses TRBV27 and TRBJ2-2; D possibly corresponds to TRBD2 (6 bases). The V gene lost 6 bases and the J gene lost 2 bases, with 13 bases spanning the gap. This CDR3 is built from 15 residues. CDR1 is MNHEY, CDR2 SMNVEV, per germline (reference sequence). CDR3 loop: CASRGGLINTGELFF. The DNA of the CDR3 is TGTGCCAGCAGGGGGGGACTGATAAACACCGGGGAGCTGTTTTTT.

This clone was detected a few times. The chain links TRBV6-4 to TRBJ2-3, with a weak D call TRBD2 (6 bases). The CDR3 extends over 16 amino acids. The ends were cut back, 8 bases at V and 0 bases at J, with 18 bases in the middle. Germline V gene lookup returns CDR1 MRHNA and CDR2 SNTAGT. The DNA for the CDR3 is TGTGCCAGCCGGCGGGACTGCCCATCTAGCACAGATACGCAGTATTTT. Its protein is CASRRDCPSSTDTQYF.

The chain uses TRBV5-6 and TRBJ1-4; no clear D. CDR1 and CDR2 (germline): SGHDT, YYEEEE. V dropped 4 bases and J dropped 8 bases, with 12 bases sitting between them. The CDR3 consists of 13 residues. CDR3 residues: CASSDILTEKLFF. CDR3 bases: TGTGCCAGCAGCGACATACTTACGGAAAAACTGTTTTTT.

This sequence joins TRBV2 and TRBJ2-7; no reliable D call. CDR1 SNHLY and CDR2 FYNNEI come from the germline V gene. Trimming removed 1 base from V and 5 bases from J, with 9 bases in between. This CDR3 has 13 residues. As DNA, the CDR3 is TGTGCCAGCAGTGAAGTCCTTTACAACGAGCAGTACTTC. Encoded protein: CASSEVLYNEQYF.

The chain links TRBV19 to TRBJ1-6; D gene uncertain. The V end lost 7 bases, the J end lost 0 bases, and 10 bases lay between the germline ends. The CDR3 sequence is 15 residues long. From germline, CDR1 is LNHDA and CDR2 SQIVND (reference sequence). In DNA form, the CDR3 reads TGTGCCAGTACCGTTGGGAGCTCCTATAATTCACCCCTCCACTTT. Protein sequence: CASTVGSSYNSPLHF.

J is TRBJ2-5 and V is TRBV2; D might be TRBD1 (6 bases). Germline V CDR1 and CDR2: SNHLY, FYNNEI. The CDR3 length is 15 residues. The V and J ends lost 7 bases and 5 bases respectively, with 20 bases between them. CDR3 region: CASIGIQGWGETQYF. The CDR3 nucleotides are TGTGCCAGCATTGGAATACAGGGCTGGGGGGAGACCCAGTACTTC.

This clone was detected a few times. The rearrangement links TRBV9 to TRBJ1-4; 7 positions agree with TRBD1. The CDR3 has 15 residues. V lost 0 bases and J lost 8; bases outside the gene matches: 7. Germline lookup yields CDR1 SGDLS and CDR2 YYNGEE. The CDR3 spells CASSVAGLGGEKLFF. The CDR3 DNA follows: TGTGCCAGCAGCGTAGCGGGATTAGGGGGCGAAAAACTGTTTTTT.

The chain is built from TRBV5-4 and TRBJ1-1, with TRBD1 matching 9 bases. Germline V gives CDR1 SGHNT, CDR2 YYREEE (reference sequence). This CDR3 is built from 14 residues. The junction had 5 bases not matched to a gene; V was cut back by 3 bases and J by 5 bases. CDR3 protein: CASSSKDRGTEAFF. CDR3 nucleotide sequence: TGTGCCAGCAGCTCCAAGGACAGGGGAACTGAAGCTTTCTTT.

CDR3 sequence: CAWSAKRGGRLNEQFF. The CDR3 DNA reads as TGTGCCTGGAGCGCTAAGCGGGGGGGCCGGTTAAATGAGCAGTTCTTC. V is TRBV30 and J is TRBJ2-1; 10 positions match TRBD2. CDR1 GTSNPN and CDR2 SVGIG come from the germline V gene (reference sequence). This CDR3 comprises 16 residues. The junction had 12 bases not matched to a gene; V was cut back by 3 bases and J by 7 bases.

This clone was detected once. The chain has TRBV7-8 and TRBJ1-1, with 9 bases matching TRBD1. V was pared by 5 bases and J by 3 bases, with 4 bases of the junction left unmatched. Germline lookup yields CDR1 SGHVS and CDR2 FQNEAQ. There are 14 residues in the CDR3. The CDR3 DNA is TGTGCCAGCAGCGCACAGGGGGCCGACACTGAAGCTTTCTTT. It translates to CASSAQGADTEAFF.

This chain joins TRBV11-2 and TRBJ2-1; D is possibly TRBD2 (5 bases). The CDR3 sequence is 15 residues long. V was cut by 2 bases and J by 2 bases, with 10 bases left in between. In germline, CDR1 is SGHAT, CDR2 FQNNGV. CDR3 in amino acids: CASSLLSGTYNEQFF. DNA of the CDR3: TGTGCCAGCAGCTTACTATCGGGGACCTACAATGAGCAGTTCTTC.

The rearrangement links TRBV5-1 to TRBJ1-1, with a tentative D call TRBD1 (5 bases). CDR1 is SGHRS, CDR2 YFSETQ, per germline. Trimming pared 0 bases from V and 3 bases from J, leaving 9 bases between. The CDR3 extends over 14 amino acids. In DNA, the CDR3 is TGCGCCAGCAGCTTGGGGCCGGGGGACACTGAAGCTTTCTTT. This gives the protein CASSLGPGDTEAFF.

This sequence joins TRBV7-8 and TRBJ2-5, with 7 positions matching TRBD1. The CDR3 loop spans 13 amino acids. Germline V CDR1 and CDR2: SGHVS, FQNEAQ. Trimming cost V 2 bases and J 6 bases; bases outside gene matches: 3. CDR3 in amino acids: CASSLRGPKTQYF. The DNA for the CDR3 is TGTGCCAGCAGCTTAAGGGGGCCCAAGACCCAGTACTTC. The full variable domain, rest sourced from reference TRBV7-8 and TRBJ2-5, is GAGVSQSPRYKVAKRGQDVALRCDPISGHVSLFWYQQALGQGPEFLTYFQNEAQLDKSGLPSDRFFAERPEGSVSTLKIQRTQQEDSAVYLCASSLRGPKTQYFGPGTRLLVL.

The rearrangement links TRBV6-1 to TRBJ1-4, with D possibly matching TRBD1 (5 bases). Trimming took off 4 bases at V and 5 bases at J, with 8 bases between the two ends. The CDR3 loop spans 13 amino acids. The germline V gene encodes CDR1 MNHNS and CDR2 SASEGT. The CDR3 DNA follows: TGTGCCAGCAGTGGACAGACGAATGAAAAACTGTTTTTT. Translating it yields CASSGQTNEKLFF.

The V and J genes are TRBV7-3 and TRBJ2-2; perhaps TRBD2 as D (5 bases). Trimming took 1 base from V and 0 from J, leaving 9 bases between them. Germline assignment: CDR1 SGHTA and CDR2 FQGTGA. This CDR3 is built from 16 residues. The CDR3 loop reads CASSLNRLTNTGELFF. CDR3 bases: TGTGCCAGCAGCTTAAATAGACTAACGAACACCGGGGAGCTGTTTTTT.

The sample holds a few counts of this clone. The CDR3 DNA sequence: TGTGCCAGCAGTCTTGCTACAGGGGGCGCTTATCAGCCCCAGCATTTT. Protein product: CASSLATGGAYQPQHF. The chain is built from TRBV28 and TRBJ1-5; 9 nucleotides agree with TRBD1. Germline V gene data show CDR1 as MDHEN and CDR2 as SYDVKM. The trim removed 5 bases at V and 5 bases at J, leaving 10 bases unmatched. This CDR3 contains 16 residues.

The chain links TRBV9 to TRBJ2-7; 10 nucleotides agree with TRBD2. CDR3 length equals 15 residues. CDR1 and CDR2 (germline): SGDLS, YYNGEE. V gave up 0 bases and J gave up 4 bases; unmatched junction bases: 4. The CDR3 region has the DNA TGTGCCAGCAGCGTAGAGGCTAGCGGGGGTTACGAGCAGTACTTC. This translates into CASSVEASGGYEQYF.

The V and J genes are TRBV29-1 and TRBJ1-1; 8 bases map to TRBD1. The CDR3 covers 14 residues. Germline-derived CDR1 and CDR2 are SQVTM and ANQGSEA. Unmatched junction bases numbered 9, after V lost 4 bases and J lost 5 bases. In nucleotides, the CDR3 is TGCAGCGTTGCTATGCAGGGGGCGAAAACTGAAGCTTTCTTT. Amino acids: CSVAMQGAKTEAFF.